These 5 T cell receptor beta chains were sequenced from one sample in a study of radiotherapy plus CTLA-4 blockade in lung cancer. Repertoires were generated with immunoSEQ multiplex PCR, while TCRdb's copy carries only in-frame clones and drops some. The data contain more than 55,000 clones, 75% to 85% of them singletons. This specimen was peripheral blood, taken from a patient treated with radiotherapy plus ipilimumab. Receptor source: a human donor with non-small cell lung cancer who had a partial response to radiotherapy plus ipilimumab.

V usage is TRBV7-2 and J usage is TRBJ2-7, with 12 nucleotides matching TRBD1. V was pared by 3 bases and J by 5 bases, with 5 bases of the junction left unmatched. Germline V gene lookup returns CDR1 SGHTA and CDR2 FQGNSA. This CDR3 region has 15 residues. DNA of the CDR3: TGTGCCAGCAGCTTTGCCGGGACAGGGGGCGACGAGCAGTACTTC. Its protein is CASSFAGTGGDEQYF.

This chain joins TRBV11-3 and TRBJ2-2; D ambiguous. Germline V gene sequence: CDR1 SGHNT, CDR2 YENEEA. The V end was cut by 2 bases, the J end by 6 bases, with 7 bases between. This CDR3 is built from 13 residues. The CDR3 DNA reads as TGTGCCAGCAGCTTATCTGGGCCCGGGGAGCTGTTTTTT. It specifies CASSLSGPGELFF. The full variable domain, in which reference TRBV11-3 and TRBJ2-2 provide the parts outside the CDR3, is EAGVVQSPRYKIIEKKQPVAFWCNPISGHNTLYWYLQNLGQGPELLIRYENEEAVDDSQLPKDRFSAERLKGVDSTLKIQPAELGDSAVYLCASSLSGPGELFFGEGSRLTVL.

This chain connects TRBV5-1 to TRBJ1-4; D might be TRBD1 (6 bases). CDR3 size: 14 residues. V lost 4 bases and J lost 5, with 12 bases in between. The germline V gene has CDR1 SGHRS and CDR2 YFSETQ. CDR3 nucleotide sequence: TGCGCCAGCAGCAACGACAGGATCAATGAAAAACTGTTTTTT. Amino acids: CASSNDRINEKLFF.

In DNA, the CDR3 is TGTGCAAGTCGCCTTACAGGGGGCCCGGATCAGCCCCAGCATTTT. Translated, it gives CASRLTGGPDQPQHF. V and J are TRBV12-2 and TRBJ1-5; the D segment call TRBD1 is taken from the table without a DNA check. TRBV12-2 is tagged as a pseudogene. There are 15 residues in the CDR3.

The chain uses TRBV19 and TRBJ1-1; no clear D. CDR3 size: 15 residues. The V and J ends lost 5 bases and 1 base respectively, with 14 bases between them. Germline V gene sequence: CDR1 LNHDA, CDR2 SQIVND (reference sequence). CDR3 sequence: CASSPTGFGNTEAFF. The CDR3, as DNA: TGTGCCAGTAGTCCGACGGGTTTCGGGAACACTGAAGCTTTCTTT. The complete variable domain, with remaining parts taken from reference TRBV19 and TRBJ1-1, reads DGGITQSPKYLFRKEGQNVTLSCEQNLNHDAMYWYRQDPGQGLRLIYYSQIVNDFQKGDIAEGYSVSREKKESFPLTVTSAQKNPTAFYLCASSPTGFGNTEAFFGQGTRLTVV.